This T cell receptor beta chain originates from a study of blood T cell repertoires in COVID-19. Overall study context: Donors in the United States, Italy and Spain gave samples during acute or convalescent COVID-19. Sample material is recorded as cDNA or gDNA derived from T cells, B-cell-depleted T cells, or PBMCs.

This clone was detected a few times. Original processing notes: Estimates of nucleated cell counts were drawn from the amplification of reference gene primers. The protocol was immunoSEQ multiplex PCR, while the TCRdb copy is restricted to in-frame clones and leaves out a portion. V and J calls and clone size are as listed in that table; D and trimming were resolved from the DNA. This table has about 160,000 clones, 75% to 90% appearing once. The material sequenced was peripheral blood. The source is a human donor with acute or convalescent COVID-19. The donor label of this sample is uncertain.

The CDR3 nucleotides are TGTGCCACCAGCGACAGGGACCAAGAGACCCAGTACTTC. Residues: CATSDRDQETQYF. The chain recombines TRBV15 with TRBJ2-5; TRBD1 agrees at 7 bases. J gave up 0 bases and V 5 bases, and 0 bases lay outside the gene matches. Germline V gene lookup returns CDR1 LNHNV and CDR2 YYDKDF (reference sequence). CDR3 length: 13 amino acids.